This paragraph covers one T cell receptor beta chain sequence. In its sample, this clone was seen a few times. There is no known antigen for this receptor. No base qualities exist here, and no much larger clone lies one base off it. Libraries were built with the immunoSEQ multiplex PCR assay. The multiplex PCR relied on a mix of 60 forward primers for TCR Vbeta segments and 13 reverse primers for TCR Jbeta segments. Amplification of the CDR3 region of rearranged TCR beta genes was performed with a multiplex PCR assay on genomic DNA. The Illumina HiSeq System was used to sequence the amplified TCR beta libraries as 87-base-pair reads. Turning to the authors' computational methods: Across the 500 to 700 repertoires, a later analysis counted around 80 million unique TCR beta chains, roughly 11 million of which were shared by at least two donors. To remove PCR and sequencing errors, raw reads were error-corrected and collapsed into unique sequences using a nearest-neighbor algorithm that merged closely related sequences. Alignment of CDR3 sequences to IMGT reference sequences was used to assign V, D and J gene segments. For a sequence to be retained, a match of at least six nucleotides was required to both a V gene segment and a J gene segment. A rearrangement counted as productive if the CDR3 had no stop codons and remained in frame with V and J, and every other rearrangement counted as non-productive. Following IMGT convention, CDR3 was defined as the stretch from the second conserved V-encoded cysteine up to the conserved J-encoded phenylalanine. In an earlier analysis of more than 550 of the donors, sequences lacking an unambiguous match to a single V gene segment were excluded. An earlier analysis of approximately 590 of the donors called V segments functional above 56.7% productive rearrangements and segregating when the between-donor standard deviation exceeded 5%. A statistical classification framework was built for diagnosing cytomegalovirus status from the catalog of TCR beta chain sequences. In a later analysis, TCR nucleotide sequences were compared against IMGT/GENE-DB human TR gene sequences so that V and J genes could be assigned. A later analysis assigned CDR3 sequences and most-parsimonious VDJ recombination scenarios with the TCRdist pipeline. In a later analysis, every TCR beta chain was defined by the combination of its CDR3 amino acid sequence and its V-gene family, and reads without a unique V-gene family were dropped. A later analysis removed roughly 590 highly shared, low-generation-probability nucleotide sequences to deal with suspected cross-contamination and a sequencing artifact. In a later analysis, a clonal expansion index was calculated for each public chain from normalized within-repertoire ranks of inferred template counts. A later analysis computed generation probabilities with a VDJ recombination model fitted to out-of-frame rearrangements, and checked the results against IGoR. Hypergeometric tests were used in a later analysis to score TCR-TCR, TCR-HLA and TCR-CMV co-occurrence, with a repertoire-size bias correction applied to the TCR pairs. In a later analysis, false discovery rates were estimated by permuting HLA or CMV assignments 20 times. In a later analysis, co-occurring TCRs were grouped using DBSCAN, with TCRdist sequence similarity added in when clustering inside HLA-allele-positive subsets. Co-occurrence clustering excluded repertoires with fewer than 30,000 or more than 120,000 public chains, plus five with anomalous nucleotide sharing. TCRdb holds this immuneACCESS table with in-frame rearrangements only. Some clones are missing; in checked studies, unresolved V genes explain under half, and the rest has no known cause. V and J calls and clone size come straight from that table; D and trimming were deduced from the DNA. This sample is represented by 280,000 or so clones; 80% to 90% of them were singletons. The ten biggest clones cover roughly 2% of the sample.

These data belong to a study of cytomegalovirus exposure and HLA in healthy donors (dated by TCRdb to 2017 to 2019). About the investigation overall: An earlier analysis of approximately 640 of the donors reported 250 to 300 Gb of sequence data and 117 million unique TCR beta sequences from 150 million to 200 million T cells. A separate validation cohort of more than 100 different subjects was used in addition to the approximately 700-subject first cohort. Across about 370 genotyped donors of the cohort, an average of roughly 200,000 unique TCR beta nucleotide sequences per donor were sequenced, and roughly 20% of those sequences were non-productive. A later analysis re-analyzed previously published TCR beta repertoires from 666 donors and added high-resolution HLA genotyping to study TCR occurrence patterns. The study combined high-throughput TCR immunosequencing, statistical association of individual TCRs with disease status, and machine learning to predict cytomegalovirus infection status. The study used immunosequencing to profile the T cell repertoires of hundreds of subjects and linked those repertoires to cytomegalovirus serostatus. The study aimed to test whether cataloging public T cell receptors could reveal signatures of past pathogen exposure. About 5 DR-DQ haplotypes were handled as single units for association and clustering, since linkage in the cohort was strong. An earlier analysis of 587 of the donors used high-throughput TCR beta sequencing to judge whether each TCR beta V gene segment behaved as functional or pseudogenic. The later analysis used no new phenotypic data to find candidate immune exposures, relying instead on TCR beta sequences and their occurrence across donors. Donor age, sex, ethnicity and CMV serostatus were compiled alongside the repertoire data. An early release covering 500 to 750 HLA-typed donors comprised roughly 300 gigabases of sequencing data and around 80 million unique TCR sequences. All discovery cohort repertoires had been generated using a single sequencing platform. HLA typing covered class I and class II loci at four-digit resolution. The genetic ancestry cluster associated with self-reported Caucasian donors included over 80% of the roughly 360 genotyped donors. A later genetic analysis used genome-wide SNP genotypes for about 60% of the 666 donors, treating that subset as a discovery cohort. Typing coverage varied by locus: roughly 620-640 donors for A, B, C, DRB1 and DQB1; 522 for DQA1; around 610 for DPA1; approximately 450 for DPB1. General findings and caveats noted by the study authors: It was suggested by the authors that the approach could potentially be generalized to other disease states and immunological phenotypes. Assigning TCR associations to individual alleles was difficult when HLA alleles, especially DR and DQ, strongly co-occurred. Specific HLA alleles were associated with 15,000 to 20,000 TCR beta sequences at a false discovery rate of 0.05 in a later analysis. A cluster of highly shared sequence variants was judged likely to be a technical artifact of the sequencing pipeline. A later analysis found that most CMV-associated TCR beta chains appeared HLA-restricted, with HLA associations seemingly driven largely by CMV exposure. Several of the top co-occurrence clusters appeared to be linked to parvovirus B19, influenza, CMV and Epstein-Barr virus, according to a later analysis. In a later analysis, the rate of TCR association differed among HLA loci, with DRB1 alleles having the most associated TCRs and HLA-C alleles having the fewest. The only immune exposure information available for the cohort was CMV serostatus. In this cohort, only TCR beta chains were sequenced, and detectable features were limited by the absence of alpha or paired-chain data. Some IMGT-functional V segments, including TRBV6-2 and TRBV6-3, could not be distinguished by the 87-base-pair reads and were therefore excluded. A few of the identified cytomegalovirus-associated TCR beta chains were confirmed in vitro to be specific for cytomegalovirus antigens. A later genetic analysis reported fewer N-insertions in productive TCRs among donors in an Asian-associated ancestry cluster than the roughly 700-donor mean. Correlated functional status among segregating V segments might be attributable to linkage disequilibrium, but an unknown experimental factor could not be ruled out. Sequencing depth was assumed to be roughly uniform across donors in the presence/absence analyses, though that assumption may not hold. Because HLA typing was unavailable for some donors at each locus, only the typed subset was used in association tests. An association between a missense DCLRE1C variant and V-gene and J-gene trimming of TCR beta chains was found in a later genetic analysis and replicated in an independent cohort. The classifier was reported to diagnose cytomegalovirus status with high specificity and sensitivity in both the original and validation cohorts. A later analysis found that HLA-associated TCR beta chains were more clonally expanded and had lower generation probabilities than equally common non-associated chains. In an earlier analysis of 500 to 650 of the donors, most TCR beta V segments appeared in productive rearrangements about 87% or about 30% of the time, broadly matching IMGT annotations. A further reported finding was that TCR beta sequences accurately predicted the HLA-A and HLA-B alleles for most subjects in the first cohort. Most TCR sequences were seen in very few donors, while some public TCRs were found in many individuals. In the study, 164 TCR beta chains were listed as associated with cytomegalovirus. The earlier analysis of about 600 of the donors excluded about 16 rarely observed V segments, including chromosome 9 orphons, because counts were too low.

The germline V gene yields MNHEY for CDR1 and SVGAGI for CDR2. The V end loses 2 bases and the J end loses 4 bases, and a stretch of 12 bases separates them. The CDR3 measures 14 amino acids from cysteine to phenylalanine. The DNA shown is the 42-base CDR3, in frame from base 1. The cohort comprised hundreds of healthy bone marrow donors. At the time of sampling, all cohort members were nominally healthy, though unrecorded immune exposures were likely present. The donor tested CMV seronegative, placing the donor among the 350 or so seronegative members of the cohort. Every donor gave a peripheral blood sample, and the peripheral blood mononuclear cells from that sample were used for TCR beta sequencing. Genomic DNA was extracted from the blood cell samples with the Qiagen DNeasy Blood Extraction Kit.

The specimen sequenced was PBMCs. The sequence was obtained from a woman between 18 and 29 years old in good health and CMV-seronegative. The chain uses TRBV6-5 and TRBJ2-7; the D gene is possibly TRBD1, with 5 bases matching. The DNA reads TGTGCCAGCAGTTACGGGCAGGGTGGGTACGAGCAGTACTTC. Its coded protein is CASSYGQGGYEQYF.